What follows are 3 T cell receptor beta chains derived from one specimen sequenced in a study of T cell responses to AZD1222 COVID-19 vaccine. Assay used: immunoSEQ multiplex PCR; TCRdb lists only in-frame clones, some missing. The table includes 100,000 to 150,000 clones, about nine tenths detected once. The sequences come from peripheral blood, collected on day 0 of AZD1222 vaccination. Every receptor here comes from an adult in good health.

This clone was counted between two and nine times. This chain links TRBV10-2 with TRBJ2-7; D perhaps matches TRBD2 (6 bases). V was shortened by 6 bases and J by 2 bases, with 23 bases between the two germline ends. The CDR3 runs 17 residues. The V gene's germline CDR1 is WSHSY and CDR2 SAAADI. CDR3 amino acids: CASRPPAGNGVTYEQYF. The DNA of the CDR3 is TGCGCCAGCAGACCCCCCGCGGGAAATGGGGTTACCTACGAGCAGTACTTC.

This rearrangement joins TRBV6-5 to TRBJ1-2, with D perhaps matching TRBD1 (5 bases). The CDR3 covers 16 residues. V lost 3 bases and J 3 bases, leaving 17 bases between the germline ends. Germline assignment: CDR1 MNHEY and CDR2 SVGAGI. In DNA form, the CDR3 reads TGTGCCAGCAGTTATAGGGGAGAGGGCGTGGACTATGGCTACACCTTC. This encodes CASSYRGEGVDYGYTF.

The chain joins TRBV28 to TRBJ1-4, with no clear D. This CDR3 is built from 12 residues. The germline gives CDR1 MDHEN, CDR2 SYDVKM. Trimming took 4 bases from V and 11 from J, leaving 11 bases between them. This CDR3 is CASSSGQEKLFF. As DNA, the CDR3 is TGTGCCAGCAGTTCAGGTCAAGAGAAACTGTTTTTT.